What follows are 21 T cell receptor beta chains derived from one specimen sequenced in a study of blood T cell repertoires in COVID-19. Generated by immunoSEQ multiplex PCR, the TCRdb table keeps only in-frame clones and is missing some. Seen here are almost 400,000 clones, 70% to 90% observed once, and the top ten hold 2.3%. Sequencing used peripheral blood. Source of these receptors: a woman aged 60-75 years with COVID-19, enrolled during active disease.

CDR3 DNA: TGTGCCAGCAGCTTGCGGGGGACGCCTACGAAGCAGTACTTC. Its translation is CASSLRGTPTKQYF. The chain links TRBV5-4 to TRBJ2-7; TRBD2 is a possible D gene (6 bases). The CDR3 is 14 residues long. Trimming took 1 base from V and 8 from J, leaving 16 bases between them. Germline assignment: CDR1 SGHNT and CDR2 YYREEE (reference sequence).

V and J are TRBV7-3 and TRBJ2-1; 11 positions match TRBD2. The J segment lost 8 bases and the V segment lost 2 bases, leaving 14 bases of the junction unmatched. Germline CDR1 is SGHTA and CDR2 is FQGTGA. The CDR3 extends over 18 amino acids. CDR3 in DNA: TGTGCCAGCAGCTTATATCCCCCAAGTAGCGGGGGGGCCGATGAGCAGTTCTTC. It specifies CASSLYPPSSGGADEQFF.

The V call is TRBV29-1, the J call TRBJ2-1, with D possibly matching TRBD1 (6 bases). Germline V CDR1 and CDR2: SQVTM, ANQGSEA. Deletions cut 7 bases from V and 4 bases from J, with 11 bases between. This CDR3 contains 12 residues. DNA of the CDR3: TGCAGCGCCCATAGGGGGTACAATGAGCAGTTCTTC. It specifies CSAHRGYNEQFF.

The CDR3 DNA is TGCGCCAGCAGCTTGGAGGGGGTTAACCAGCCCCAGCATTTT. This codes for CASSLEGVNQPQHF. The V gene is TRBV5-1, the J gene TRBJ1-5, with a tentative D call TRBD1 (6 bases). Germline V gives CDR1 SGHRS, CDR2 YFSETQ. This CDR3 has 14 amino acids. With 0 bases removed from V and 7 bases from J, the gap between germline ends came to 11 bases.

The CDR3 here is CASSRTGKVETQYF. The DNA of the CDR3 is TGTGCCAGCAGCCGGACAGGGAAGGTAGAGACCCAGTACTTC. The chain carries TRBV7-3 and TRBJ2-5; 8 positions agree with TRBD1. Germline CDR1 and CDR2: SGHTA and FQGTGA. With 5 bases clipped from V and 4 bases from J, the junction kept 6 bases outside the gene matches. CDR3 length: 14 residues.

A single count supports this clone. The chain couples TRBV3-1 (or the pseudogene TRBV3-2) to TRBJ2-7; D may be TRBD1 (5 bases). CDR1 is LGHDT, CDR2 YNNKEL, per germline (reference sequence). V shed 1 base and J shed 0 bases, with 19 bases lying between them. This CDR3 has 18 residues. CDR3 nucleotides: TGTGCCAGCAGCCAAGGCGTCAGGGCAGCGAAGTTCTCCTACGAGCAGTACTTC. Translated, it gives CASSQGVRAAKFSYEQYF.

The chain uses TRBV4-1 and TRBJ1-2; 8 bases line up with TRBD1. Germline V gene data show CDR1 as MGHRA and CDR2 as YSYEKL. This CDR3 contains 15 residues. With 2 bases clipped from V and 4 bases from J, the junction kept 6 bases outside the gene matches. The CDR3 bases are TGCGCCAGCAGCCAATCCGAGACAGGGGCCTATGGCTACACCTTC. This sequence encodes CASSQSETGAYGYTF.

The chain carries TRBV19 and TRBJ1-3; no reliable D call. Trimming left V 7 bases short and J 9 bases short, with 16 bases between. Germline assignment: CDR1 LNHDA and CDR2 SQIVND (reference sequence). The CDR3 consists of 13 residues. Written as DNA, the CDR3 is TGTGCCAGTATTCTACACGGTGGAGGCACCATATATTTT. As protein: CASILHGGGTIYF.

The J gene is TRBJ2-1, the V gene TRBV7-9; TRBD2 matches 7 bases. Germline-derived CDR1 and CDR2 are SEHNR and FQNEAQ (reference sequence). This CDR3 is 13 amino acids long. The trim removed 7 bases at V and 6 bases at J, leaving 6 bases unmatched. The CDR3 loop reads CASMVRGINEQFF. The CDR3 DNA reads TGTGCCAGCATGGTGCGGGGGATCAATGAGCAGTTCTTC.

The CDR3 protein is CASSSGQGADTQYF. CDR3 in DNA: TGTGCCAGCAGCTCGGGACAGGGGGCAGATACGCAGTATTTT. The chain couples TRBV7-3 to TRBJ2-3, with TRBD1 matching over 11 bases. With V trimmed by 4 bases and J by 4 bases, 1 base remained unmatched. From germline, CDR1 is SGHTA and CDR2 FQGTGA. This CDR3 contains 14 residues.

The chain recombines TRBV12-5 with TRBJ1-4; 7 bases fit TRBD1. V was pared by 5 bases and J by 7 bases, with 7 bases of the junction left unmatched. CDR3 length: 14 residues. Germline values: CDR1 LGHNT, CDR2 FRNRAP. The CDR3, as DNA: TGTGCTAGTGGTCGGGACAGCGCACGTGAAAAACTGTTTTTT. As protein: CASGRDSAREKLFF. The entire variable domain, with the rest obtained from reference TRBV12-5 and TRBJ1-4, is as follows: DARVTQTPRHKVTEMGQEVTMRCQPILGHNTVFWYRQTMMQGLELLAYFRNRAPLDDSGMPKDRFSAEMPDATLATLKIQPSEPRDSAVYFCASGRDSAREKLFFGSGTQLSVL.

This chain uses TRBV4-1 with TRBJ2-5; TRBD2 agrees at 8 bases. The V and J ends lost 5 bases and 5 bases, in that order; junction bases with no gene match: 10. The CDR3 length is 15 residues. Germline V gene lookup returns CDR1 MGHRA and CDR2 YSYEKL. In DNA form, the CDR3 reads TGCGCCAGCAGCTTTATCGGACTAGCCCGCGAGACCCAGTACTTC. Protein product: CASSFIGLARETQYF.

The gene calls are TRBV6-1 and TRBJ1-2; 8 bases agree with TRBD1. The V gene end was trimmed by 1 base and the J gene end by 1 base; junction bases not matched to a gene: 11. CDR1 is MNHNS, CDR2 SASEGT, per germline. The CDR3 consists of 18 residues. The CDR3 coding sequence is TGTGCCAGCAGTGAAGAGAAAAGGGACAGGCGATTTAACTATGGCTACACCTTC. The encoded protein is CASSEEKRDRRFNYGYTF.

The chain links TRBV11-2 to TRBJ2-1; no definite D call. The CDR3 has 16 amino acids. V was trimmed by 5 bases and J by 2 bases, leaving 16 bases between them. Germline loops: CDR1 SGHAT, CDR2 FQNNGV. CDR3 bases: TGTGCCAGCAGCCCACAGACGATCAGGACCTACAATGAGCAGTTCTTC. Translation gives CASSPQTIRTYNEQFF.

In DNA form, the CDR3 reads TGTGCCAGCAGCTTGGTATCCCCAGATACGCAGTATTTT. Amino acids: CASSLVSPDTQYF. The chain is built from TRBV5-4 and TRBJ2-3; D ambiguous. CDR1 is SGHNT, CDR2 YYREEE, per germline (reference sequence). The germline V and J ends were trimmed by 0 bases and 4 bases, with 6 bases remaining between them. The CDR3 spans 13 residues.

The CDR3 bases are TGCGCCAGCAGTTGGAGCACCGATTCACCCCTCCACTTT. Translation: CASSWSTDSPLHF. This chain connects TRBV10-1 to TRBJ1-6; D remains unclear. The CDR3 has 13 amino acids. V was clipped by 5 bases and J by 8 bases, with 10 bases between them. Germline loops: CDR1 WNHNN, CDR2 SYGVQD (reference sequence).

The chain carries TRBV19 and TRBJ1-2; 9 bases align to TRBD1. V lost 10 bases and J lost 5; bases outside the gene matches: 17. Looked up from germline, CDR1 is LNHDA and CDR2 is SQIVND (reference sequence). The CDR3 has 16 residues. CDR3 coding DNA: TGTGCCACTACCTCTTCACAGGGGGCGACTAGGTATGGCTACACCTTC. Its translation is CATTSSQGATRYGYTF.

The chain is built from TRBV7-8 and TRBJ1-2; 9 positions agree with TRBD1. The length of the CDR3 is 15 residues. Germline values: CDR1 SGHVS, CDR2 FQNEAQ. V lost 4 bases and J lost 3; bases outside the gene matches: 6. The CDR3 is CASSSRDRVHYGYTF. In DNA, the CDR3 is TGTGCCAGCAGCTCCCGGGACAGGGTTCACTATGGCTACACCTTC.

This chain joins TRBV18 and TRBJ1-6; a weak D match, TRBD1 (5 bases). Trimming shortened V by 6 bases and J by 0 bases, and 9 bases separated the two germline ends. From germline, CDR1 is KGHSH and CDR2 LQKENI. This CDR3 is 15 amino acids long. CDR3 DNA: TGTGCCAGCTCCCGGCAGGGCTCCTATAATTCACCCCTCCACTTT. This codes for CASSRQGSYNSPLHF.

The gene calls are TRBV9 and TRBJ1-1; TRBD1 matches at 11 bases. With V trimmed by 3 bases and J by 11 bases, 9 bases remained unmatched. There are 14 residues in the CDR3. CDR1 SGDLS and CDR2 YYNGEE come from the germline V gene. CDR3 coding DNA: TGTGCCAGCAGCGGCAGCCGGGACAGGGGGTCGGCTTTCTTT. Its translation: CASSGSRDRGSAFF. The full variable domain, its missing parts supplied by reference TRBV9 and TRBJ1-1, is DSGVTQTPKHLITATGQRVTLRCSPRSGDLSVYWYQQSLDQGLQFLIQYYNGEERAKGNILERFSAQQFPDLHSELNLSSLELGDSALYFCASSGSRDRGSAFFGQGTRLTVV.

This chain links TRBV19 with TRBJ1-5, with a tentative D call TRBD1 (6 bases). The length of the CDR3 is 14 residues. The V and J ends lost 7 bases and 5 bases respectively, with 15 bases between them. The germline V gene encodes CDR1 LNHDA and CDR2 SQIVND (reference sequence). In DNA, the CDR3 is TGTGCCAGTAACCTCCGGGACACCTATCAGCCCCAGCATTTT. Translating it yields CASNLRDTYQPQHF.